The clone carrying this T cell receptor beta chain occurred many times. What it binds is unknown. None of the patients had undergone any treatment ahead of thyroid surgery. These data originate in a study of metastatic and nonmetastatic thyroid tumors. Study-level background: Repertoire comparison spanned blood and tumor or nodule tissue of malignant and benign thyroid patients. Whole-study findings and limits: According to reports, the diversity of TCR beta was significantly higher in malignant thyroid tumors than in benign nodules, and this held in both blood and tumor samples.

As processed by the authors: The distant-metastasis classifier for papillary thyroid cancer was built from CDR3 differences across clinicopathological groups. TCRdb re-clonotyped the PCR reads through MiXCR. These V and J calls rely on TCRdb rather than the paper's analysis. Seen here are about 49,000 clones, roughly 20% observed once, and the top ten hold under 4.5%. The V end lost 0 bases, the J end lost 2 bases, and 14 bases lay between the germline ends. The germline CDR1 and CDR2 sequences are KGHSH and LQKENI. There are 17 residues in the CDR3. The sequencing input was blood. The chain has TRBV18 and TRBJ2-1, with D tentatively TRBD2 (7 bases). This receptor was obtained from a female donor with papillary thyroid cancer or a benign thyroid nodule (not recorded which). Some clones in this sample may be carry-over from other donors' samples. The DNA for the CDR3 is TGTGCCAGCTCACCACCTCGGGGGAGGGGGACCTACAATGAGCAGTTCTTC. Amino acids: CASSPPRGRGTYNEQFF.